One and the same sample provided the 30 T cell receptor beta chains below, sequenced in a study of blood T cell repertoires in COVID-19. The repertoire was sequenced with immunoSEQ multiplex PCR; TCRdb's copy has only in-frame clones and lacks some. This sample has about 94,000 clones, with around 87% found just once. Source material: peripheral blood. Source of these receptors: a human donor with acute or convalescent COVID-19. The donor label of this sample is uncertain.

The chain recombines TRBV6-1 with TRBJ2-7; TRBD1 aligns across 7 bases. Germline V lookup: CDR1 MNHNS, CDR2 SASEGT. The V and J ends lost 2 bases and 3 bases, in that order; junction bases with no gene match: 7. The CDR3 runs to 15 residues. The CDR3 sequence: CASSEIAGTVYEQYF. The CDR3 DNA sequence: TGTGCCAGCAGTGAAATCGCTGGGACAGTCTACGAGCAGTACTTC.

The gene calls are TRBV7-3 and TRBJ2-2, with D maybe TRBD2 (5 bases). Trimming removed 4 bases at V and 6 bases at J, with 6 bases between. The CDR3 length is 12 residues. Germline V lookup: CDR1 SGHTA, CDR2 FQGTGA. Written as DNA, the CDR3 is TGTGCCAGCAGCTCCGGGGCCGGGGAGCTGTTTTTT. Residues: CASSSGAGELFF.

The J gene is TRBJ2-3, the V gene TRBV3-1 (or the pseudogene TRBV3-2); 8 bases agree with TRBD2. The germline gives CDR1 LGHDT, CDR2 YNNKEL (reference sequence). V lost 1 base and J lost 3; bases outside the gene matches: 6. This CDR3 contains 16 residues. In DNA, the CDR3 is TGTGCCAGCAGCCAAGGGGTACGGGGGGGGACAGATACGCAGTATTTT. It codes for CASSQGVRGGTDTQYF.

The chain couples TRBV5-6 to TRBJ1-1; the D gene is possibly TRBD1 (6 bases). CDR1 SGHDT and CDR2 YYEEEE come from the germline V gene. This CDR3 contains 15 residues. Trimming pared 2 bases from V and 4 bases from J, leaving 15 bases between. The CDR3 coding sequence is TGTGCCAGCAGCTTCTTCCAGGGGTCCGGCACTGAAGCTTTCTTT. The encoded protein is CASSFFQGSGTEAFF.

The chain uses TRBV5-4 and TRBJ1-2; 7 positions agree with TRBD1. CDR3 length: 14 residues. V lost 4 bases, J lost 5 bases, and 8 bases stayed unmatched. Germline CDR1 and CDR2: SGHNT and YYREEE (reference sequence). This chain's CDR3 is CASSGQEIGYGYTF. DNA for the CDR3: TGTGCCAGCAGCGGACAGGAGATCGGATATGGCTACACCTTC.

Notes on this clone: The same CDR3 can be traced to other DNA sequences in this sample. The rearrangement uses TRBV6-1 and TRBJ1-3; no definite D call. Germline-derived CDR1 and CDR2 are MNHNS and SASEGT. The length of the CDR3 is 13 residues. V shed 2 bases and J shed 3 bases, with 5 bases lying between them. The CDR3 sequence is CASSESSGNTIYF. In nucleotides, the CDR3 is TGTGCCAGCAGTGAATCGAGTGGAAACACCATATATTTT.

This chain joins TRBV5-1 and TRBJ2-3; D possibly corresponds to TRBD2 (5 bases). The CDR3 runs to 15 residues. V shed 1 base and J shed 6 bases, with 15 bases lying between them. Germline V gives CDR1 SGHRS, CDR2 YFSETQ. The CDR3 sequence: CASSLRTSQSDTQYF. The CDR3, as DNA: TGCGCCAGCAGCTTGAGGACTTCCCAGTCGGATACGCAGTATTTT.

The CDR3: CASSLRRGSTDTQYF. The CDR3 nucleotides read TGTGCCAGCAGCTTAAGGCGGGGAAGCACAGATACGCAGTATTTT. The chain couples TRBV7-2 to TRBJ2-3, with D perhaps matching TRBD2 (6 bases). The CDR3 has 15 amino acids. V was cut by 2 bases and J by 0 bases, with 9 bases left in between. Germline V gives CDR1 SGHTA, CDR2 FQGNSA.

This clone was counted only a few times. The V gene is TRBV5-6, the J gene TRBJ1-2; perhaps TRBD1 as D (5 bases). The CDR3 length is 16 residues. Trimming pared 9 bases from V and 0 bases from J, leaving 21 bases between. Germline V gene lookup returns CDR1 SGHDT and CDR2 YYEEEE. CDR3 residues: CATEDGGNQSNYGYTF. The CDR3 DNA reads TGTGCCACCGAGGACGGGGGGAACCAATCTAACTATGGCTACACCTTC. Variable domain in full (rest from reference TRBV5-6 and TRBJ1-2): DAGVTQSPTHLIKTRGQQVTLRCSPKSGHDTVSWYQQALGQGPQFIFQYYEEEERQRGNFPDRFSGHQFPNYSSELNVNALLLGDSALYLCATEDGGNQSNYGYTFGSGTRLTVV.

The rearrangement joins TRBV19 to TRBJ1-5, with 8 bases fitting TRBD1. V lost 6 bases and J lost 6; bases outside the gene matches: 4. The CDR3 extends over 13 amino acids. Germline V CDR1 and CDR2: LNHDA, SQIVND (reference sequence). The CDR3: CASSEQGVQPQHF. The CDR3 region has the DNA TGTGCCAGTAGCGAACAGGGGGTTCAGCCCCAGCATTTT.

The V gene is TRBV30, the J gene TRBJ1-1; possible D gene TRBD1, 6 bases. CDR1 is GTSNPN, CDR2 SVGIG, per germline (reference sequence). This CDR3 is built from 15 residues. Deletions cut 3 bases from V and 1 base from J, with 15 bases between. The CDR3 DNA follows: TGTGCCTGGAGCGGTAGACAGGTTCCGAACACTGAAGCTTTCTTT. It translates to CAWSGRQVPNTEAFF. The whole variable domain, remainder taken from reference TRBV30 and TRBJ1-1, is SQTIHQWPATLVQPVGSPLSLECTVEGTSNPNLYWYRQAAGRGLQLLFYSVGIGQISSEVPQNLSASRPQDRQFILSSKKLLLSDSGFYLCAWSGRQVPNTEAFFGQGTRLTVV.

This clone came up a few times. The chain employs TRBV6-5 and TRBJ2-3; tentative D call: TRBD1 (6 bases). The ends were cut back, 0 bases at V and 3 bases at J, with 7 bases in the middle. CDR3 length: 14 residues. Germline lookup yields CDR1 MNHEY and CDR2 SVGAGI. This CDR3 reads CASSYSTGTDTQYF. CDR3 DNA sequence: TGTGCCAGCAGTTACTCGACAGGAACAGATACGCAGTATTTT.

The chain carries TRBV9 and TRBJ1-2; 7 nucleotides match TRBD1. Trimming took 4 bases from V and 5 from J; bases not matched to a gene: 17. This CDR3 is built from 17 residues. The germline V gene encodes CDR1 SGDLS and CDR2 YYNGEE. Here the CDR3 DNA reads TGTGCCAGCAGCCTAAGGATGCGGACCAGGGGGAATTATGGCTACACCTTC. Amino acids: CASSLRMRTRGNYGYTF.

The CDR3 loop is CASSPLAGYNEQFF. CDR3 nucleotides: TGTGCCAGCAGCCCCTTAGCGGGGTACAATGAGCAGTTCTTC. The rearrangement joins TRBV7-3 to TRBJ2-1, with 8 nucleotides matching TRBD2. This CDR3 has 14 residues. Unmatched junction bases numbered 4, after V lost 5 bases and J lost 4 bases. Germline CDR1 is SGHTA and CDR2 is FQGTGA.

The DNA of the CDR3 is TGTGCCAGCAGCTTGGGGAGGGTACAGGTCCTCCAAGAGACCCAGTACTTC. It specifies CASSLGRVQVLQETQYF. This chain links TRBV5-4 with TRBJ2-5; D perhaps matches TRBD2 (6 bases). The germline V gene has CDR1 SGHNT and CDR2 YYREEE (reference sequence). With 0 bases removed from V and 1 base from J, the gap between germline ends came to 16 bases. The CDR3 length is 17 residues.

This sequence joins TRBV19 and TRBJ1-6; D unclear. V was cut by 3 bases and J by 8 bases, with 11 bases left in between. The CDR3 covers 14 residues. The germline gives CDR1 LNHDA, CDR2 SQIVND (reference sequence). CDR3 loop: CASSMRVRDSPLHF. DNA of the CDR3: TGTGCCAGTAGTATGAGGGTGAGGGATTCACCCCTCCACTTT.

The rearrangement joins TRBV5-1 to TRBJ1-1; 7 nucleotides match TRBD1. This CDR3 has 14 residues. J gave up 8 bases and V 3 bases, and 10 bases lay outside the gene matches. In germline, CDR1 is SGHRS, CDR2 YFSETQ. The CDR3 loop reads CASSSTTGSGEAFF. The DNA for the CDR3 is TGCGCCAGCAGCTCCACGACAGGGTCTGGCGAAGCTTTCTTT.

Only a few counts were recorded for this clone. This rearrangement joins TRBV5-1 to TRBJ2-7; D not certain. The CDR3 sequence is 16 residues long. With 0 bases removed from V and 0 bases from J, the gap between germline ends came to 13 bases. The germline gives CDR1 SGHRS, CDR2 YFSETQ. The chain's CDR3 is CASSLAPLQSSYEQYF. The CDR3 DNA reads TGCGCCAGCAGCTTGGCCCCCCTGCAGTCCTCCTACGAGCAGTACTTC.

DNA of the CDR3: TGTGCCAGCAGCCAAGGGGCTAAGCGGGGGTACACCGGGGAGCTGTTTTTT. Its translation is CASSQGAKRGYTGELFF. The V and J genes are TRBV3-1 (or the pseudogene TRBV3-2) and TRBJ2-2; 8 nucleotides match TRBD2. With V trimmed by 1 base and J by 3 bases, 7 bases remained unmatched. From germline, CDR1 is LGHDT and CDR2 YNNKEL (reference sequence). The CDR3 is 17 amino acids.

The chain combines TRBV27 with TRBJ2-2, with TRBD1 matching over 7 bases. Germline V lookup: CDR1 MNHEY, CDR2 SMNVEV (reference sequence). This CDR3 has 15 residues. J gave up 1 base and V 6 bases, and 5 bases lay outside the gene matches. The CDR3 spells CASRRDSRNTGELFF. CDR3 coding DNA: TGTGCCAGCAGGAGGGACAGCCGGAACACCGGGGAGCTGTTTTTT.

About this clone itself: Other nucleotide sequences from this sample produce the same CDR3. The chain carries TRBV10-2 and TRBJ1-1; D unresolved. The CDR3 length is 13 residues. Germline CDR1 is WSHSY and CDR2 is SAAADI. Trimming removed 0 bases at V and 2 bases at J, with 4 bases between. In DNA, the CDR3 is TGCGCCAGCAGTGAGTCCGTCAACACTGAAGCTTTCTTT. Protein sequence: CASSESVNTEAFF.

The chain links TRBV7-9 to TRBJ2-2; possibly TRBD1 for D (5 bases). CDR3 length: 15 amino acids. Germline CDR1 reads SEHNR; CDR2 reads FQNEAQ (reference sequence). Trimming removed 1 base from V and 4 bases from J, with 10 bases in between. This CDR3 reads CASSLGGRTTGELFF. CDR3 sequence (DNA): TGTGCCAGCAGCTTAGGGGGCAGGACCACCGGGGAGCTGTTTTTT.

In its sample, this clone was seen once. J is TRBJ1-5 and V is TRBV28; TRBD1 aligns across 9 bases. The CDR3 contains 15 residues. The germline gives CDR1 MDHEN, CDR2 SYDVKM. The ends lost 3 bases at V and 6 bases at J; junction bases unmatched: 6. The chain's CDR3 is CASSFGQGFRQPQHF. The CDR3 coding sequence is TGTGCCAGCAGTTTCGGACAGGGGTTTCGTCAGCCCCAGCATTTT.

The genes are TRBV28 and TRBJ2-7, with 12 positions matching TRBD2. Looked up from germline, CDR1 is MDHEN and CDR2 is SYDVKM. The CDR3 contains 15 residues. J gave up 0 bases and V 5 bases, and 2 bases lay outside the gene matches. The CDR3 sequence: CASSTLAGGSYEQYF. The CDR3 DNA is TGTGCCAGCAGTACACTAGCGGGGGGCTCCTACGAGCAGTACTTC.

The CDR3 DNA reads TGTGCCAGCAGCTCTTGGACAGGGGGCACAGATACGCAGTATTTT. This sequence encodes CASSSWTGGTDTQYF. This chain joins TRBV7-2 and TRBJ2-3; 9 bases are a match to TRBD1. V dropped 4 bases and J dropped 1; count of bases not matched to a gene: 3. The CDR3 has 15 amino acids. Germline values: CDR1 SGHTA, CDR2 FQGNSA.

This rearrangement joins TRBV25-1 to TRBJ1-6, with unresolved D. This CDR3 spans 13 amino acids. The V and J ends lost 0 bases and 6 bases respectively, with 3 bases between them. CDR1 is MGHDK, CDR2 SYGVNS, per germline. CDR3 loop: CASSEYFNSPLHF. CDR3 DNA: TGTGCCAGCAGTGAATACTTTAATTCACCCCTCCACTTT.

This chain joins TRBV5-1 and TRBJ2-7; TRBD2 matches 8 bases. The V and J ends lost 1 base and 3 bases, in that order; junction bases with no gene match: 3. The CDR3 has 14 residues. Germline CDR1 is SGHRS and CDR2 is YFSETQ. DNA of the CDR3: TGCGCCAGCAGCTTGAGAACTAGCGGCTACGAGCAGTACTTC. Protein sequence: CASSLRTSGYEQYF.

This clone turned up a few times. The rearrangement joins TRBV10-3 to TRBJ1-1; D not certain. This CDR3 has 13 amino acids. Germline-derived CDR1 and CDR2 are ENHRY and SYGVKD. Between the trimmed V and J ends, which lost 7 bases and 0 bases, there was a span of 9 bases. This CDR3 is CAIMEQMNTEAFF. The CDR3 DNA follows: TGTGCCATCATGGAGCAAATGAACACTGAAGCTTTCTTT.

The V call is TRBV14, the J call TRBJ2-1; no clear D gene. The germline V gene encodes CDR1 SGHDN and CDR2 FVKESK. The CDR3 has 13 residues. V shed 6 bases and J shed 4 bases, with 10 bases lying between them. The CDR3 coding sequence is TGTGCCAGCAGTCGCGGAACGTACAATGAGCAGTTCTTC. It specifies CASSRGTYNEQFF.

This clone was detected once. The chain has TRBV2 and TRBJ1-5; 7 bases agree with TRBD1. J was trimmed by 6 bases and V by 10 bases; bases with no gene match: 9. Germline CDR1 SNHLY, CDR2 FYNNEI. The CDR3 is 13 residues long. For the CDR3, the DNA is TGTGCCACCGAAGCCGACAGGGTTCAGCCCCAGCATTTT. It specifies CATEADRVQPQHF.